The following is a TCR beta chain sequence with its context. Its antigen is still unknown. Sample barcodes were added at both library ends during cDNA synthesis. TCRdb re-called the 5' RACE reads through MiXCR, storing one row per CDR3 protein. The table records 300,000 to 400,000 distinct CDR3 sequences, roughly 30% of them present only once. These data originate in a study of identical twins' blood T cells. Study-wide results and limits: V gene usage reportedly matched far better within twin pairs than unrelated donors.

Trimming pared 3 bases from V and 3 bases from J, leaving 16 bases between. The CDR3 is 16 amino acids. This clonotype was obtained from a woman between 18 and 50 years old in good health. The chain links TRBV12-3 or TRBV12-4 to TRBJ2-3; maybe TRBD1 (7 bases). Sequencing used PBMCs. The CDR3: CASSFRTGGGTDTQYF. CDR3 bases: TGTGCCAGCAGTTTCCGGACAGGAGGGGGAACAGATACGCAGTATTTT.